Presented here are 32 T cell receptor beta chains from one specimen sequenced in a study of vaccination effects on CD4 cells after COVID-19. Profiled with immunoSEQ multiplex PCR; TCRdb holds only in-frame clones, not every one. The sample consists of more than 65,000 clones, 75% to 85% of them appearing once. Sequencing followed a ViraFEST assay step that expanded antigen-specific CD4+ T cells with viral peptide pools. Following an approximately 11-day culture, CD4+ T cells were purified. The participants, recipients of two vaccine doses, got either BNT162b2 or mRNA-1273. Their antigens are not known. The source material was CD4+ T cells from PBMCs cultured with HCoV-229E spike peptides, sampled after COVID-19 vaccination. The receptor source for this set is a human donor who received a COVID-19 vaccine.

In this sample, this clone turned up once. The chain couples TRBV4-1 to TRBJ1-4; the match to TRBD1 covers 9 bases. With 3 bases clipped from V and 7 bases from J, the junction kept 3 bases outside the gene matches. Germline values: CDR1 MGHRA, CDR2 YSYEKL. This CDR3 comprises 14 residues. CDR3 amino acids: CASSQGTGSEKLFF. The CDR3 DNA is TGCGCCAGCAGCCAGGGGACAGGGTCTGAAAAACTGTTTTTT.

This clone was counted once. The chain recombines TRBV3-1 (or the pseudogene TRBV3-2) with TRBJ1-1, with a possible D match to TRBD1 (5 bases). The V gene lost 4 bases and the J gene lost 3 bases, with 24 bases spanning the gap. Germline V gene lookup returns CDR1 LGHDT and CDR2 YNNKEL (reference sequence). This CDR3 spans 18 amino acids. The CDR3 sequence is CASSPPGPAGGPDTEAFF. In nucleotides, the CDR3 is TGTGCCAGCAGCCCCCCGGGACCCGCTGGCGGGCCCGACACTGAAGCTTTCTTT.

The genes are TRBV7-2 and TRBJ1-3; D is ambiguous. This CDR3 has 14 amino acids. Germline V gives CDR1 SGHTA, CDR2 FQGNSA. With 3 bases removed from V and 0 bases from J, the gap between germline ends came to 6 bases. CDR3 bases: TGTGCCAGCAGCTTGGGGATCTCTGGAAACACCATATATTTT. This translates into CASSLGISGNTIYF.

The CDR3 is CASSSDWRGTADTQYF. The CDR3 nucleotides are TGTGCCAGCAGTTCCGACTGGCGGGGGACCGCAGATACGCAGTATTTT. The chain is built from TRBV2 and TRBJ2-3, with 7 bases lining up with TRBD2. The CDR3 has 16 amino acids. Germline values: CDR1 SNHLY, CDR2 FYNNEI. The ends lost 5 bases at V and 4 bases at J; junction bases unmatched: 12.

CDR3 sequence (DNA): TGTGCCACTACATGGGCGGGGGCGTACACTGAAGCTTTCTTT. Translating gives CATTWAGAYTEAFF. The chain combines TRBV2 with TRBJ1-1, with D possibly being TRBD1 (6 bases). The CDR3 covers 14 residues. Trimming removed 10 bases at V and 3 bases at J, with 18 bases between. Germline loops: CDR1 SNHLY, CDR2 FYNNEI.

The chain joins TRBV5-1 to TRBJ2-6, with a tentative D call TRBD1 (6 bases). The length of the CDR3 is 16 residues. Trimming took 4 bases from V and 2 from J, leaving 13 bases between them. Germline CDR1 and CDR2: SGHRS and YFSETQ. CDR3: CASSITGSAGANVLTF. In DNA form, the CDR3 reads TGCGCCAGCAGCATTACAGGGTCGGCTGGGGCCAACGTCCTGACTTTC.

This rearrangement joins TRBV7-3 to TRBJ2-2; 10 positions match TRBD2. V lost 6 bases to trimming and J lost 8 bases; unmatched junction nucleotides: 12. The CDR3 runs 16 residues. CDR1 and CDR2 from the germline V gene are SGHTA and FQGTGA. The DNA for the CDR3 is TGTGCCAGCAGACCCCATCTAGCGGGGGCTTCGGGGGAGCTGTTTTTT. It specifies CASRPHLAGASGELFF.

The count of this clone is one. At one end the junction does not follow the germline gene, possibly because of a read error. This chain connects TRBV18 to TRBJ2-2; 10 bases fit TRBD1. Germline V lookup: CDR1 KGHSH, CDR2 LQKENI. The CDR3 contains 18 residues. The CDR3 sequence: CASTPSTGQGGLTGELFF. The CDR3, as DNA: TGTGCCAGCACACCCTCTACCGGACAGGGGGGGTTGACCGGGGAGCTGTTTTTT.

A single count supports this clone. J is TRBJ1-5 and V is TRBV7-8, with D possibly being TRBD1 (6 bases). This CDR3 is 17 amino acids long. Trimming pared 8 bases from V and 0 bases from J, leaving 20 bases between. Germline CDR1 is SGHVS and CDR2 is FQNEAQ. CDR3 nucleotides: TGTGCCAGCGACCGGGGGCAAGGAGGGTATAGCAATCAGCCCCAGCATTTT. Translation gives CASDRGQGGYSNQPQHF.

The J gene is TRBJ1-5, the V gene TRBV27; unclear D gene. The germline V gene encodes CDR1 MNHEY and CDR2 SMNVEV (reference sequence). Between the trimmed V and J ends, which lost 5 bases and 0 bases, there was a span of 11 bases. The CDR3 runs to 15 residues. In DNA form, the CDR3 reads TGTGCCAGCAGTCCCGGGTTCTTTAGCAATCAGCCCCAGCATTTT. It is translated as CASSPGFFSNQPQHF.

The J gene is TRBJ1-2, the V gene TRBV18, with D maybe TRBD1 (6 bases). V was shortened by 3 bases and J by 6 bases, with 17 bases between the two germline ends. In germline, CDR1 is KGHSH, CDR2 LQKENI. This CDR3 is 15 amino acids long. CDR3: CASSPRSRQEDGYTF. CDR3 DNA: TGTGCCAGCTCACCCCGATCGAGACAGGAGGATGGCTACACCTTC. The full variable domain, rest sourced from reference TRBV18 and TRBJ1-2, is NAGVMQNPRHLVRRRGQEARLRCSPMKGHSHVYWYRQLPEEGLKFMVYLQKENIIDESGMPKERFSAEFPKEGPSILRIQQVVRGDSAAYFCASSPRSRQEDGYTFGSGTRLTVV.

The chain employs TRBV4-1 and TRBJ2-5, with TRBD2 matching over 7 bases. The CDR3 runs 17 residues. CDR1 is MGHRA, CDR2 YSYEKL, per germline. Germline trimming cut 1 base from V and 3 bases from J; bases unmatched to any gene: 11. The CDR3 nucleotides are TGCGCCAGCAGCCAAGTAAACACGGCTAGCGGAAAAGAGACCCAGTACTTC. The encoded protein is CASSQVNTASGKETQYF.

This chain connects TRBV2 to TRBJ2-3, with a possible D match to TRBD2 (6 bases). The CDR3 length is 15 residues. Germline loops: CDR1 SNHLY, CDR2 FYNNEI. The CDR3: CSTSGDLSSTDTQYF. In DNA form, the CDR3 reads TGTTCCACCTCGGGGGACTTATCTAGCACAGATACGCAGTATTTT.

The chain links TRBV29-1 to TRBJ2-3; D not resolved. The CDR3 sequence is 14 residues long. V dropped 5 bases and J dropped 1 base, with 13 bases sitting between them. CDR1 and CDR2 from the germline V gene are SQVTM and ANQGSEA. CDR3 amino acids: CSVSEGYGTDTQYF. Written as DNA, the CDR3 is TGCAGCGTTTCGGAAGGGTACGGCACAGATACGCAGTATTTT.

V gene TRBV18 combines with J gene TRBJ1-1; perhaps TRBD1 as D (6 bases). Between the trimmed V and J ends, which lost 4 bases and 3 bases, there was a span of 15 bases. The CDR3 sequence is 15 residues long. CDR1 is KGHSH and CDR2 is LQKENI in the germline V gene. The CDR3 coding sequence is TGTGCCAGCTCACTAGGTAGGACAGATTACACTGAAGCTTTCTTT. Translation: CASSLGRTDYTEAFF. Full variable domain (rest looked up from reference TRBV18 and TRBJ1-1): NAGVMQNPRHLVRRRGQEARLRCSPMKGHSHVYWYRQLPEEGLKFMVYLQKENIIDESGMPKERFSAEFPKEGPSILRIQQVVRGDSAAYFCASSLGRTDYTEAFFGQGTRLTVV.

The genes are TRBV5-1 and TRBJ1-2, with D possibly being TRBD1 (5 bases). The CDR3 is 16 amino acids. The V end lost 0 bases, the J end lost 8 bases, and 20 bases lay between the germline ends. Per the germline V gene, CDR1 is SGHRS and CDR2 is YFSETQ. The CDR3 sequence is CASSLGLIGTPEGYTF. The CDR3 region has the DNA TGCGCCAGCAGCTTGGGTTTGATCGGGACTCCCGAAGGCTACACCTTC.

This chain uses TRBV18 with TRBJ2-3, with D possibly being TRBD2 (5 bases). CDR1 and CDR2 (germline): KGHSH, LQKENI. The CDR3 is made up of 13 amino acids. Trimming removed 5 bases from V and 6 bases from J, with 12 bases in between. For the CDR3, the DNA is TGTGCCAGCTCATCCGTACCTAGCGATACGCAGTATTTT. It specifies CASSSVPSDTQYF.

This CDR3 reads CASSFTPVNYGYTF. As DNA, the CDR3 is TGCGCCAGCAGTTTTACCCCCGTTAACTATGGCTACACCTTC. The V call is TRBV5-1, the J call TRBJ1-2; D is undetermined. CDR3 length: 14 amino acids. V was pared by 5 bases and J by 1 base, with 12 bases between. Per germline, CDR1 SGHRS and CDR2 YFSETQ.

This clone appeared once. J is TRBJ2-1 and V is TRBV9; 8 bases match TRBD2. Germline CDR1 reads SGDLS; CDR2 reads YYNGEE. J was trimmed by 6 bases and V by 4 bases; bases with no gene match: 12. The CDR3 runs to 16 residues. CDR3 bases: TGTGCCAGCAGCCCGCCGGGGGGGAATATCTTCAATGAGCAGTTCTTC. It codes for CASSPPGGNIFNEQFF.

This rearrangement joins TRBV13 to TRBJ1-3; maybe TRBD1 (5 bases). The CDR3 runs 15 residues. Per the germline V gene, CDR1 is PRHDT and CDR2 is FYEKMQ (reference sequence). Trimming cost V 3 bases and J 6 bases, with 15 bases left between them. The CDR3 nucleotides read TGTGCCAGCAGCTTCATAGACAGCCTGGAAAACACCATATATTTT. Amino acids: CASSFIDSLENTIYF.

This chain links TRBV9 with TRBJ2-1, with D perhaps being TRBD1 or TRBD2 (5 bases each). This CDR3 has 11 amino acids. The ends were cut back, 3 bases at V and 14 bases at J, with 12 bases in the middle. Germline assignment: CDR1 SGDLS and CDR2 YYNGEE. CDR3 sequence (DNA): TGTGCCAGCAGCGGTTCGGGGCGGAAGTTCTTC. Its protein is CASSGSGRKFF.

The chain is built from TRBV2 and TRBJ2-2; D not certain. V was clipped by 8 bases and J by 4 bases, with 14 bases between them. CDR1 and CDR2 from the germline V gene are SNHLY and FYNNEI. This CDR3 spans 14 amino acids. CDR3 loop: CASRKMRSTGELFF. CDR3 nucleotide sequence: TGTGCCAGCCGCAAGATGAGAAGCACCGGGGAGCTGTTTTTT.

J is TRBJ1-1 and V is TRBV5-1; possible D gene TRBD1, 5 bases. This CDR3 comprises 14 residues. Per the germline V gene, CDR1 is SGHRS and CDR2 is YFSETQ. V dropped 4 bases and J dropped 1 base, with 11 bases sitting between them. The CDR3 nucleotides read TGCGCCAGCAGCGGGGGACCACAGAACACTGAAGCTTTCTTT. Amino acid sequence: CASSGGPQNTEAFF.

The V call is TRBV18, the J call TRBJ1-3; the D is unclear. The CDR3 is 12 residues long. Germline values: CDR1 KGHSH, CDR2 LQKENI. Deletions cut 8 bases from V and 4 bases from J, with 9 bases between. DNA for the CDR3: TGTGCCAGCCGCCCGGGGGGAAACACCATATATTTT. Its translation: CASRPGGNTIYF. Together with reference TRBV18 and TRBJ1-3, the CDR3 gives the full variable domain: NAGVMQNPRHLVRRRGQEARLRCSPMKGHSHVYWYRQLPEEGLKFMVYLQKENIIDESGMPKERFSAEFPKEGPSILRIQQVVRGDSAAYFCASRPGGNTIYFGEGSWLTVV.

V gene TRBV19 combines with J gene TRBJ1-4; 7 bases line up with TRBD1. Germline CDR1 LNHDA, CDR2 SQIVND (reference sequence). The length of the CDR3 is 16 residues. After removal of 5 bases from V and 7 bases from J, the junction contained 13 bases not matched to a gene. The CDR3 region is CASSPARDRIGEKLFF. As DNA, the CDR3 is TGTGCCAGTAGTCCCGCCCGGGACAGAATTGGTGAAAAACTGTTTTTT.

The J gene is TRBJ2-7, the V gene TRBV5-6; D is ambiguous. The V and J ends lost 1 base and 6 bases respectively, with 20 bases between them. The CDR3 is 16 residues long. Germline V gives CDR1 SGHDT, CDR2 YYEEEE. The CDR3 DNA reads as TGTGCCAGCAGCTTGAGTACGGATTTTAATTACGGCGAGCAGTACGTC. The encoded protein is CASSLSTDFNYGEQYV.

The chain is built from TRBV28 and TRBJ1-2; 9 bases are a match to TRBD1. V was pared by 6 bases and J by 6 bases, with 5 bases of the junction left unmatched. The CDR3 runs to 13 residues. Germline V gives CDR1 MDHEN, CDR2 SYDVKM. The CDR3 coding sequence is TGTGCCAGCAGAAGGACAGGGGTTGATGGCTACACCTTC. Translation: CASRRTGVDGYTF.

CDR3 bases: TGTGCCAGCTCCCTTGCACAGCTCTCTGGAAACACCATATATTTT. Translated: CASSLAQLSGNTIYF. The chain has TRBV18 and TRBJ1-3; D not resolved. The length of the CDR3 is 15 residues. Looked up from germline, CDR1 is KGHSH and CDR2 is LQKENI. With 6 bases removed from V and 0 bases from J, the gap between germline ends came to 12 bases.

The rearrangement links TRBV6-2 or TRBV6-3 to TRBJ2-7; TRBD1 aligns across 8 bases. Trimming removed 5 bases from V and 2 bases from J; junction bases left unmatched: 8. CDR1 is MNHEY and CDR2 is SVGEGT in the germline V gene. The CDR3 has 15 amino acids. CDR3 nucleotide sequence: TGTGCCAGCAGTAGGGGTCGGACAGGGACCTACGAGCAGTACGTC. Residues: CASSRGRTGTYEQYV.

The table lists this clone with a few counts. Here the CDR3 reads CASSLEQAGNTIYF. DNA of the CDR3: TGCGCCAGCAGCTTAGAGCAGGCCGGAAACACCATATATTTT. This chain joins TRBV5-1 and TRBJ1-3; D gene uncertain. Germline CDR1 SGHRS, CDR2 YFSETQ. V was clipped by 2 bases and J by 4 bases, with 10 bases between them. The CDR3 consists of 14 residues.

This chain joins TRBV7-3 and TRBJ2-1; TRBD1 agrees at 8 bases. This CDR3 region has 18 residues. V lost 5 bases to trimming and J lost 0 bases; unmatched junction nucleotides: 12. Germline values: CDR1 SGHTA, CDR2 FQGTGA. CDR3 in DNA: TGTGCCAGCAGCCCAGCCTCCCGGGACAGGAGCTCCTACAATGAGCAGTTCTTC. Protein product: CASSPASRDRSSYNEQFF.

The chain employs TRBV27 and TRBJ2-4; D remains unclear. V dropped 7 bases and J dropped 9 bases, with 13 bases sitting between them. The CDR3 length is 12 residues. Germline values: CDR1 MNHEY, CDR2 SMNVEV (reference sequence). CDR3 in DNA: TGTGCCAGCATGGGCCAATACACCATTCAGTACTTC. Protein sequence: CASMGQYTIQYF.